This T cell receptor (beta chain) appears in the sequencing data of a study of blood T cells in healthy people across ages. Overall study findings and caveats: It was the long-lived donors that had more naive CD4+ cells and higher diversity than aged donors. A roughly linear age-dependent decrease characterized TCR beta diversity per million T cells.

Germline lookup yields CDR1 SGDLS and CDR2 YYNGEE. V was shortened by 3 bases and J by 0 bases, with 19 bases between the two germline ends. This CDR3 spans 18 amino acids. Caucasian, healthy and from Russia, the donors were aged between 6 and 90. It was with a sample-barcoded 5' primer and a J-beta primer mix that a second PCR of about 7 to 12 cycles was run. Every molecule of cDNA carried a tag from a template-switch adaptor with 12 random nucleotides. MiXCR was run by TCRdb on the 5' RACE reads, yielding one entry per CDR3 protein. The data hold approximately 1.5 million distinct CDR3 sequences, with roughly 30% observed a single time. This clonotype was seen repeatedly, ten times or more. What it binds is unknown.

The specimen was blood. V and J are TRBV9 and TRBJ2-1; D perhaps matches TRBD2 (5 bases). This receptor was taken from a woman aged 25 to 45 in good health. CDR3 nucleotide sequence: TGTGCCAGCAGCGACCCCGTTAACCCGAGGGACTCCTACAATGAGCAGTTCTTC. Translation gives CASSDPVNPRDSYNEQFF. The entire variable domain, with the rest obtained from reference TRBV9 and TRBJ2-1, is as follows: DSGVTQTPKHLITATGQRVTLRCSPRSGDLSVYWYQQSLDQGLQFLIQYYNGEERAKGNILERFSAQQFPDLHSELNLSSLELGDSALYFCASSDPVNPRDSYNEQFFGPGTRLTVL.